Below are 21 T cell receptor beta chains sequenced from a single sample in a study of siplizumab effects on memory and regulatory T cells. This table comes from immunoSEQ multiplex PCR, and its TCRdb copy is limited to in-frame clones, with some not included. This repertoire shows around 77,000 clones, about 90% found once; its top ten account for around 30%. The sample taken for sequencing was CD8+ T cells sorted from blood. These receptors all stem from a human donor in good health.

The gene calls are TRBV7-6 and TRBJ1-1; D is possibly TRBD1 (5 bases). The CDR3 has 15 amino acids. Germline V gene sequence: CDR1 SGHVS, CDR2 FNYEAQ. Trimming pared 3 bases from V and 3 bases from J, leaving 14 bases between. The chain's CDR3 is CASSFGQGPDTEAFF. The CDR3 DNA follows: TGTGCCAGCAGCTTCGGTCAGGGTCCGGACACTGAAGCTTTCTTT.

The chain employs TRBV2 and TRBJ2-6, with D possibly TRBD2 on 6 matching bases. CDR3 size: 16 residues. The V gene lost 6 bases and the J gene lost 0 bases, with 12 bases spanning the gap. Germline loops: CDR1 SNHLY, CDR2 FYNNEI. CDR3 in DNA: TGTGCCAGCAGGGGGACTGCAAACTCTGGGGCCAACGTCCTGACTTTC. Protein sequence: CASRGTANSGANVLTF.

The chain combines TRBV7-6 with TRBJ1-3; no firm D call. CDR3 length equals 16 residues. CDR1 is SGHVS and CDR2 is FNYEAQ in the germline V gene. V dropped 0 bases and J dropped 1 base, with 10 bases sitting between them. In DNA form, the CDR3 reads TGTGCCAGCAGCTTAGCCACCCGTCCGTCTGGAAACACCATATATTTT. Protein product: CASSLATRPSGNTIYF.

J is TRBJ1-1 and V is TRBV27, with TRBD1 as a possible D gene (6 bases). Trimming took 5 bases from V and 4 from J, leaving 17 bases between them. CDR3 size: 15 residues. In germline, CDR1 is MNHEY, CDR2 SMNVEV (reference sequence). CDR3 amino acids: CASSPSQGSGTEAFF. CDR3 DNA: TGTGCCAGCAGTCCCTCACAGGGATCGGGCACTGAAGCTTTCTTT.

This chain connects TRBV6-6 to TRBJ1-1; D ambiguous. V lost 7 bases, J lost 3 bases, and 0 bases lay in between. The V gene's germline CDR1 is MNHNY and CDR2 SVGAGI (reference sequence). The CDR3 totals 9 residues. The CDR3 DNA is TGTGCCAGCAACACTGAAGCTTTCTTT. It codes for CASNTEAFF.

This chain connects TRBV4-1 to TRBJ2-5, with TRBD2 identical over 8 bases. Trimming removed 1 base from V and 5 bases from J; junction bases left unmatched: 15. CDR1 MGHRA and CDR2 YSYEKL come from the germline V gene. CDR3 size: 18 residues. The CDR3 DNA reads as TGCGCCAGCAGCCAAGGAGTTCGGTTTCGGCGGGAGGAGGAGACCCAGTACTTC. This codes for CASSQGVRFRREEETQYF.

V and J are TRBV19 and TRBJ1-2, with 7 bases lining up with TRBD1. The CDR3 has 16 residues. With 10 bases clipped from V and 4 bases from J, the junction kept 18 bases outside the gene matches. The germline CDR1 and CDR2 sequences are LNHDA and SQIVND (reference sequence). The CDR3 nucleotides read TGTGCCACCAGATGGTTTGGTGAGGGGGCCTTCTATGGCTACACCTTC. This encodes CATRWFGEGAFYGYTF.

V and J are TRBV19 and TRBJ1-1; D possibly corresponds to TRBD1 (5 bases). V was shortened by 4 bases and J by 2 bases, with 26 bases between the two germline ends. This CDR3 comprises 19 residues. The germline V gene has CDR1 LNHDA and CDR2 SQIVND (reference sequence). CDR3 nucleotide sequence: TGTGCCAGTAGTACCGGGACGGACGACCCCTTCGCTCCTAACACTGAAGCTTTCTTT. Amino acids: CASSTGTDDPFAPNTEAFF.

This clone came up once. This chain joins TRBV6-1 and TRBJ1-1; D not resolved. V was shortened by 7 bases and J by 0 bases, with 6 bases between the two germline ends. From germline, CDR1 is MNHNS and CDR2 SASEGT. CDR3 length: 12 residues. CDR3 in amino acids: CASIAMNTEAFF. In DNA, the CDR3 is TGTGCCAGCATCGCCATGAACACTGAAGCTTTCTTT.

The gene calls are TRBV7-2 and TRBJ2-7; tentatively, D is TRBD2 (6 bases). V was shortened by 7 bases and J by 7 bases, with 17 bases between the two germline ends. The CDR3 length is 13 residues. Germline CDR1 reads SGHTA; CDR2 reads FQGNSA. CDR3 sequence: CASTGGHKWEQYF. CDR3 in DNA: TGTGCCAGCACCGGAGGGCACAAGTGGGAGCAGTACTTC.

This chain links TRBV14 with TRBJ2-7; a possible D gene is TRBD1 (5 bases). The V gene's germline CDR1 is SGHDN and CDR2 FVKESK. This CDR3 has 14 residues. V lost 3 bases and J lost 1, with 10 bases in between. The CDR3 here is CASSQQGISYEQYF. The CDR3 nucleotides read TGTGCCAGCAGCCAGCAGGGTATATCCTACGAGCAGTACTTC. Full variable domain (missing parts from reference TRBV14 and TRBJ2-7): EAGVTQFPSHSVIEKGQTVTLRCDPISGHDNLYWYRRVMGKEIKFLLHFVKESKQDESGMPNNRFLAERTGGTYSTLKVQPAELEDSGVYFCASSQQGISYEQYFGPGTRLTVT.

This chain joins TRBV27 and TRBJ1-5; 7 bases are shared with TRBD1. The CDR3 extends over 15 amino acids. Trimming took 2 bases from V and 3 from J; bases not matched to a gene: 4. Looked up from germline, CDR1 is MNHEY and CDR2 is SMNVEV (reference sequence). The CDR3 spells CASSLGTGANQPQHF. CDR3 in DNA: TGTGCCAGCAGTTTAGGAACAGGGGCCAATCAGCCCCAGCATTTT.

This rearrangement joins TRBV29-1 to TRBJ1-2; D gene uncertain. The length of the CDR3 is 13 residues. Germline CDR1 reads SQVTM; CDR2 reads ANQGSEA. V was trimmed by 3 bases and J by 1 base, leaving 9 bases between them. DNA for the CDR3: TGCAGCGTTGATGGGCTAGATAACTATGGCTACACCTTC. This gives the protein CSVDGLDNYGYTF.

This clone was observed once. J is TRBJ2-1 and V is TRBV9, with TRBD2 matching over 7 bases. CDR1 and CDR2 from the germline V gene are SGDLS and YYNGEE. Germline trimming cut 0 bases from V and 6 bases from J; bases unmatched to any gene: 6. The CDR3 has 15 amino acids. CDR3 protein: CASSVVGLDLNEQFF. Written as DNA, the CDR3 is TGTGCCAGCAGCGTAGTAGGACTAGATCTCAATGAGCAGTTCTTC.

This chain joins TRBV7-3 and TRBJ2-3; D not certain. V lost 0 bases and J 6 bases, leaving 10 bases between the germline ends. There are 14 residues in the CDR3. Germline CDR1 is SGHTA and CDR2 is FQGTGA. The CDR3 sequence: CASSLTDDGDTQYF. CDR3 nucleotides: TGTGCCAGCAGCTTAACGGACGACGGGGATACGCAGTATTTT.

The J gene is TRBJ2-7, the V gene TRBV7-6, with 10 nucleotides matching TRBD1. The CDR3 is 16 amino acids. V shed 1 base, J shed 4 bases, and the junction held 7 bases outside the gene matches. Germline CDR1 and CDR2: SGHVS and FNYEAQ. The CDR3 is CASSLEVGTGVYEQYF. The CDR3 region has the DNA TGTGCCAGCAGCTTAGAGGTCGGGACAGGGGTTTACGAGCAGTACTTC. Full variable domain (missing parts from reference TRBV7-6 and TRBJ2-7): GAGVSQSPRYKVTKRGQDVALRCDPISGHVSLYWYRQALGQGPEFLTYFNYEAQQDKSGLPNDRFSAERPEGSISTLTIQRTEQRDSAMYRCASSLEVGTGVYEQYFGPGTRLTVT.

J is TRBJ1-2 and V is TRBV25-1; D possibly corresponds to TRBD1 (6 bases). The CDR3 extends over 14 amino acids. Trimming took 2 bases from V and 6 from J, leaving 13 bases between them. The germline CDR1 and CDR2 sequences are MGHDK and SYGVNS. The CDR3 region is CASSEVGAWNGYTF. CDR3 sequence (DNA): TGTGCCAGCAGTGAAGTGGGGGCATGGAATGGCTACACCTTC.

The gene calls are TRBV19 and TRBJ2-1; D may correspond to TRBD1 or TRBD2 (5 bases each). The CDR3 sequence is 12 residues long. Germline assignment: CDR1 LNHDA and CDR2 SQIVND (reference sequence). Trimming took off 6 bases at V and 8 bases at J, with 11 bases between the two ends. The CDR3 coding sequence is TGTGCCAGTAGATGGGGGAGCGATGAGCAGTTCTTC. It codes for CASRWGSDEQFF.

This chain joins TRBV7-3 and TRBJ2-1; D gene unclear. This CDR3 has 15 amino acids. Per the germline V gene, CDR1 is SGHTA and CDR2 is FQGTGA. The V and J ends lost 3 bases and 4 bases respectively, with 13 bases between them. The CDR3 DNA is TGTGCCAGCAGCTTTAAGCCAGAGAAATACAATGAGCAGTTCTTC. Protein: CASSFKPEKYNEQFF.

CDR3 DNA sequence: TGTGCCAGCAGCCCCCCCGGGACGGGCCCTGAAGCTTTCTTT. Translated, it gives CASSPPGTGPEAFF. The V gene is TRBV6-6, the J gene TRBJ1-1, with D tentatively TRBD1 (5 bases). V was trimmed by 6 bases and J by 6 bases, leaving 17 bases between them. CDR1 is MNHNY and CDR2 is SVGAGI in the germline V gene (reference sequence). The CDR3 runs to 14 residues.

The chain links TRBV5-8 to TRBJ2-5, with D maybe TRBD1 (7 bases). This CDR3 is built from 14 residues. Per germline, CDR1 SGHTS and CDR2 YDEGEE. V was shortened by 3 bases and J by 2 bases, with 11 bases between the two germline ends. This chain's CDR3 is CASSWGDSQETQYF. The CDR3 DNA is TGTGCCAGCAGCTGGGGGGACAGTCAAGAGACCCAGTACTTC.